Listed below are T cell receptor beta chains from one sample, sequenced in a study of blood T cell repertoires in COVID-19. Measured with immunoSEQ multiplex PCR; TCRdb has only the in-frame clones, and not every one. The sample records tens of thousands of clones, around 83% being singletons. Sample: peripheral blood. The receptors stem from a human donor in a cohort sampled during active COVID-19. CDR3s include the opening cysteine and the closing phenylalanine or tryptophan. D genes are given only for firm matches. For some rows the clone size is stated as once, few or many, or as a class when expanded; others skip it.

>-|12|TRBJ1-6|TRBV30|-
CAWRSTYSPLHF
TGTGCCTGGAGGTCAACTTATTCACCCCTCCACTTT
>few|16|TRBJ2-1|TRBV11-3|TRBD2
CASSLDRLAGNNEQFF
TGTGCCAGCAGCTTAGATCGACTAGCGGGGAACAATGAGCAGTTCTTC
>-|11|TRBJ1-1|TRBV28|-
CASSHPGEAFF
TGTGCCAGCAGCCACCCCGGTGAAGCTTTCTTT
>-|15|TRBJ2-1|TRBV6-5|TRBD2
CASSYRGDGFYEQFF
TGTGCCAGCAGTTACCGGGGGGATGGCTTCTATGAGCAGTTCTTC
>few|17|TRBJ2-5|TRBV28|-
CASSSSYAAGRQETQYF
TGTGCCAGCAGTTCGTCCTATGCGGCGGGGAGACAAGAGACCCAGTACTTC
>-|13|TRBJ1-1|TRBV6-5|-
CASSYYYNTEAFF
TGTGCCAGCAGTTACTATTATAACACTGAAGCTTTCTTT
>-|12|TRBJ2-7|TRBV25-1|-
CASIGDSYEQYF
TGTGCCAGCATAGGAGATTCCTACGAGCAGTACTTC
>-|14|TRBJ1-4|TRBV2|TRBD1
CASTRQGSNEKLFF
TGTGCCAGCACCAGACAGGGTTCTAATGAAAAACTGTTTTTT
>-|12|TRBJ1-4|TRBV2|-
CAARATNEKLFF
TGTGCCGCACGGGCAACTAATGAAAAACTGTTTTTT
>-|12|TRBJ1-5|TRBV27|-
CASSPPRGTQHF
TGTGCCAGCAGTCCCCCTCGAGGGACCCAGCATTTT
>-|14|TRBJ1-5|TRBV6-5|-
CASGRDIWGQPQHF
TGTGCCAGCGGCCGGGACATTTGGGGACAGCCCCAGCATTTT
>-|15|TRBJ2-5|TRBV20-1|TRBD2
CSASVTSGGKRTQYF
TGCAGTGCTAGTGTAACTAGCGGGGGGAAGAGAACCCAGTACTTC
>-|15|TRBJ2-6|TRBV5-4|-
CASSHWGVGANVLTF
TGTGCCAGCAGCCACTGGGGGGTAGGGGCCAACGTCCTGACTTTC
>-|15|TRBJ2-7|TRBV6-1|TRBD2
CASSDSQAGTYEQYF
TGTGCCAGCAGTGACAGCCAAGCGGGAACCTACGAGCAGTACTTC
>once|17|TRBJ1-2|TRBV28|-
CASSPGGPTRANYGYTF
TGTGCCAGCAGTCCCGGAGGGCCTACCAGAGCTAACTATGGCTACACCTTC
>-|17|TRBJ1-1|TRBV11-2|-
CASSLNSGGPMNTEAFF
TGTGCCAGCAGCTTAAATTCCGGGGGACCCATGAACACTGAAGCTTTCTTT
>few|13|TRBJ1-1|TRBV5-1|-
CASSLLGGTEAFF
TGCGCCAGCAGCTTGTTGGGGGGCACTGAAGCTTTCTTT
>-|14|TRBJ1-2|TRBV5-1|TRBD1
CASSLGQGNYGYTF
TGCGCCAGCAGCTTGGGACAGGGCAACTATGGCTACACCTTC
>once|14|TRBJ2-7|TRBV11-2|-
CASRTELFSYEQYF
TGTGCCAGCAGAACAGAACTTTTCTCCTACGAGCAGTACTTC
>-|14|TRBJ2-7|TRBV6-5|-
CASSPSGDRPEQYF
TGTGCCAGCAGCCCCAGCGGCGACAGGCCCGAGCAGTACTTC
>-|15|TRBJ1-5|TRBV6-6|TRBD1
CASRPPGQPNQPQHF
TGTGCCAGCAGACCCCCGGGACAGCCCAATCAGCCCCAGCATTTT
>-|13|TRBJ1-4|TRBV29-1|-
CSVDDGGNEKLFF
TGCAGCGTTGATGACGGGGGAAATGAAAAACTGTTTTTT
>-|12|TRBJ2-1|TRBV12-3/TRBV12-4|-
CASSLLSSEQFF
TGTGCCAGCAGTTTATTGTCCAGTGAGCAGTTCTTC
>-|15|TRBJ2-1|TRBV5-1|TRBD1
CASSSPGQAINEQFF
TGCGCCAGCAGCTCACCGGGACAGGCAATCAATGAGCAGTTCTTC
>-|16|TRBJ2-3|TRBV10-2|-
CASSEERPVSTDTQYF
TGCGCCAGCAGTGAGGAGCGGCCAGTGAGCACAGATACGCAGTATTTT
>-|13|TRBJ2-2|TRBV5-1|-
CASSLANTGELFF
TGCGCCAGCAGCCTAGCCAACACCGGGGAGCTGTTTTTT
>-|16|TRBJ1-5|TRBV30|TRBD1
CAWSAKGTGGNQPQHF
TGTGCCTGGAGTGCCAAAGGGACAGGAGGCAATCAGCCCCAGCATTTT
>-|17|TRBJ2-3|TRBV24-1|TRBD1
CATSDSTGGKSTDTQYF
TGTGCCACCAGTGATTCGACAGGGGGCAAGAGCACAGATACGCAGTATTTT
>-|16|TRBJ1-1|TRBV5-5|TRBD1
CASRLTTGTGATEAFF
TGTGCCAGCAGACTGACCACCGGGACAGGGGCCACTGAAGCTTTCTTT